This TCR beta chain was retrieved from a study of blood T cell repertoires in COVID-19. Produced via immunoSEQ multiplex PCR; TCRdb's table is partial and in-frame only. The sample yields roughly 25,000 clones, 89% seen once. CDR3 length equals 15 residues. The V segment lost 3 bases and the J segment 8 bases; nucleotides outside the gene matches: 8. Germline-derived CDR1 and CDR2 are KGHSH and LQKENI. The sequence derives from an older man with acute or convalescent COVID-19. The chain carries TRBV18 and TRBJ2-3; 10 bases are a match to TRBD2. Sequencing was carried out using peripheral blood. The CDR3 DNA reads TGTGCCAGCTCACCTGGCCTAGCGGGAGCTGGTACGCAGTATTTT. Translated, it gives CASSPGLAGAGTQYF.